This T cell receptor (beta chain) was sequenced during a study of blood T cell repertoires in COVID-19. At the level of the study: COVID-19 samples collected from the United States, Italy and Spain covered acute and convalescent phases. T cells, B-cell-depleted T cells, or PBMCs supplied cDNA or gDNA.

Trimming removed 2 bases from V and 7 bases from J; junction bases left unmatched: 10. CDR3 size: 17 residues. The V gene's germline CDR1 is MNHEY and CDR2 SVGEGT. The data were produced by immunoSEQ multiplex PCR, yet TCRdb's version contains in-frame clones alone and is incomplete. The sample has approximately 230,000 clones; approximately 90% are singletons. This chain joins TRBV6-2 or TRBV6-3 and TRBJ2-1; 11 bases align to TRBD2. Sequences were obtained from peripheral blood. The receptor was isolated from a woman between 35 and 50 years old who had recovered from COVID-19. CDR3 DNA: TGTGCCAGCAGTTACGGGTTAGCGGGAGGGGTCGGGAATGAGCAGTTCTTC. It translates to CASSYGLAGGVGNEQFF.